The clone carrying this T cell receptor (beta chain) has a count of ten or more. As the template, RNA transcripts were used to amplify TCR beta CDR3 regions. An opening RT-PCR round employed HTBI primers and preceded a second-round multiplex PCR. Using its own MiXCR run on the multiplex PCR reads, TCRdb lists one record per CDR3 protein. The sample carries about 390,000 distinct CDR3 sequences, 15% to 17% recorded once. V was cut by 3 bases and J by 4 bases, with 7 bases left in between. The CDR3 totals 13 residues. This entry is derived from a study of Graves' ophthalmopathy and Graves' hyperthyroidism. Hyperthyroidism showing no ophthalmopathy within 18 months of follow-up was stable. Patients in the hyperthyroidism group, adults aged 18 to 65, were newly diagnosed, under 2 months' duration.

The TCR comes from a woman under 30 with stable Graves' hyperthyroidism. The specimen was peripheral blood. V is TRBV12-3 or TRBV12-4 and J is TRBJ1-5, with no clear D. CDR3: CASSFGGNQPQHF. CDR3 DNA: TGTGCCAGCAGTTTCGGAGGGAATCAGCCCCAGCATTTT.